These T cell receptor beta chains were read from a single sample in a study of blood T cell repertoires in COVID-19. The repertoire was sequenced with immunoSEQ multiplex PCR; TCRdb's copy has only in-frame clones and lacks some. This sample has around 130,000 clones; 85% occur once, and the top ten carry about 3.9%. The material sequenced was peripheral blood. The receptors were gathered from a man aged 55 to 70 with acute or convalescent COVID-19. CDR3s include the opening cysteine and the closing phenylalanine or tryptophan. The D gene is left open where the match is weak. Not every row has a clone size; where given, it reads once, few, many or a size class.

>TRBD1|TRBV6-5|TRBJ1-2|.|15
TGTGCCAGCAGTTACGGCCAGGGGGCCGGGTATGGCTACACCTTC
CASSYGQGAGYGYTF
>TRBD2|TRBV30|TRBJ2-7|once|15
TGTGCCTGGAGTGCCCCACTAGCGGGAGGGCTTTGGCAGTACTTC
CAWSAPLAGGLWQYF
>TRBD2|TRBV5-1|TRBJ2-7|.|15
TGCGCCAGCAGCTCCGGGACTAGCGGATTCTACGAGCAGTACTTC
CASSSGTSGFYEQYF
>TRBD1|TRBV7-9|TRBJ1-2|.|14
TGTGCCAGCAGCTCTGAGACAGGGATTTATGGCTACACCTTC
CASSSETGIYGYTF
>TRBD2|TRBV7-2|TRBJ2-3|.|16
TGTGCCAGCAGTCATTCTAGCGGGGAAGGGGCAGATACGCAGTATTTT
CASSHSSGEGADTQYF
>TRBD1|TRBV28|TRBJ2-2|.|14
TGTGCCAGCCAGGGACAGGGGAGGCCCGGGGAGCTGTTTTTT
CASQGQGRPGELFF
>TRBD2|TRBV3-1/TRBV3-2|TRBJ2-3|once|15
TGTGCCAGCAGCCCGCCCATCTCTAGCGGGAGAACGCAGTATTTT
CASSPPISSGRTQYF
>TRBD2|TRBV9|TRBJ2-2|.|17
TGTGCCAGCAGCTCTCCTTCTGGCGGGAGGGGAGGCGGGGAGCTGTTTTTT
CASSSPSGGRGGGELFF
>.|TRBV2|TRBJ2-5|.|16
TGTGCCAGCAGTGAACATGGGGGCTGGTCCCTAGAGACCCAGTACTTC
CASSEHGGWSLETQYF
>.|TRBV10-3|TRBJ2-1|few|16
TGTGCCATCAGTGAAGGAGGGCAGGCCTCCTACAATGAGCAGTTCTTC
CAISEGGQASYNEQFF
>TRBD1|TRBV2|TRBJ1-5|.|14
TGTGCCAGCAGTTTGGACAGGGACTCTCAGCCCCAGCATTTT
CASSLDRDSQPQHF
>.|TRBV28|TRBJ1-2|.|16
TGTGCCAGCAGTTTATACGCAGCCCCGGGAGGCTATGGCTACACCTTC
CASSLYAAPGGYGYTF
>.|TRBV6-2/TRBV6-3|TRBJ1-5|.|15
TGTGCCAGCACCCCGGGGGGGCAGAGCAATCAGCCCCAGCATTTT
CASTPGGQSNQPQHF
>.|TRBV19|TRBJ1-1|.|15
TGTGCCAGTAGTACCCGCTTTTCCGGGAACACTGAAGCTTTCTTT
CASSTRFSGNTEAFF
>.|TRBV6-6|TRBJ1-5|.|14
TGTGCCAGCAGTTACCGGGGTAGCAATCAGCCCCAGCATTTT
CASSYRGSNQPQHF
>TRBD2|TRBV28|TRBJ2-7|.|15
TGTGCCAGCAGTTTAGGGACTAGCGGAAGCTACGAGCAGTACTTC
CASSLGTSGSYEQYF
>.|TRBV4-1|TRBJ2-7|.|11
TGCGCCAGCAGCCAGGGGAGGGAGCAGTACTTC
CASSQGREQYF
>.|TRBV19|TRBJ2-1|.|14
TGTGCCAGTAGAAGCGCGCTTAATAGGAATGAGCAGTTCTTC
CASRSALNRNEQFF
>TRBD2|TRBV5-1|TRBJ2-7|.|13
TGCGCCACCAAGCCCGGGGGGGGCTACGAGCAGTACTTC
CATKPGGGYEQYF
>.|TRBV7-2|TRBJ2-6|.|16
TGTGCCAGCAGCTTGTCAGGGAACACTGGGGCCAACGTCCTGACTTTC
CASSLSGNTGANVLTF
>TRBD1|TRBV5-1|TRBJ2-2|.|15
TGCGCCAGCAGCCAAGGGACAGGGGGCACCGGGGAGCTGTTTTTT
CASSQGTGGTGELFF
>TRBD1|TRBV7-2|TRBJ1-4|.|15
TGTGCCAGCAGCTTAGAAGACAGGGTCGACGAAAAACTGTTTTTT
CASSLEDRVDEKLFF
>.|TRBV28|TRBJ2-1|.|14
TGTGCCAGTCTGGAGCGGAGCTCCTACAATGAGCAGTTCTTC
CASLERSSYNEQFF
>TRBD2|TRBV5-1|TRBJ2-2|.|18
TGCGCCAGCAGCTCCGGACTAGCGGGAGGGCCGAACACCGGGGAGCTGTTTTTT
CASSSGLAGGPNTGELFF
>.|TRBV9|TRBJ2-2|.|16
TGTGCCAGCAGCGTAGAGTTAGCGAGAAACACCGGGGAGCTGTTTTTT
CASSVELARNTGELFF
>.|TRBV6-5|TRBJ2-7|.|12
TGTGCCAGCAGTCCAGGGGTAGGGGAGCAGTACTTC
CASSPGVGEQYF
>.|TRBV28|TRBJ1-1|.|12
TGTGCCAGCAGTTTAGAGGACACTGAAGCTTTCTTT
CASSLEDTEAFF
>TRBD2|TRBV7-8|TRBJ2-1|few|15
TGTGCCAGCAGCCAGGGACTAGCGAGGGGGAATGAGCAGTTCTTC
CASSQGLARGNEQFF
>.|TRBV28|TRBJ2-3|.|16
TGTGCCAGCAACCACCGGGGGTCGAAGGATTCCGATACGCAGTATTTT
CASNHRGSKDSDTQYF
>.|TRBV7-2|TRBJ2-4|.|15
TGTGCCAGCAGCTTAGAATACTTAACCAAAAACATTCAGTACTTC
CASSLEYLTKNIQYF
>TRBD1|TRBV9|TRBJ2-7|.|15
TGTGCCAGCAGCTCTTCCGGGGTCCAGGGGGACGAGCAGTACTTC
CASSSSGVQGDEQYF
>.|TRBV18|TRBJ2-7|.|13
TGTGCCAGCTCACTGACAGATCTCTACGAGCAGTACTTC
CASSLTDLYEQYF